The 19 T cell receptor beta chains below were found in one sample sequenced in a study of shared clonotypes between healthy human individuals. Produced via immunoSEQ multiplex PCR; TCRdb's table is partial and in-frame only. Seen here are about 1.5 million clones, about 96% observed once, and the top ten hold approximately 1.2%. The sample consisted of naive CD4+ T cells sorted from blood. Noted subset: CD45RA+ positively selected. All receptors come from a man aged 30 to 45 in good health.

The chain is built from TRBV20-1 and TRBJ2-1; no firm D call. Per the germline V gene, CDR1 is DFQATT and CDR2 is SNEGSKA (reference sequence). V shed 3 bases and J shed 7 bases, with 4 bases lying between them. The CDR3 is 10 amino acids. The CDR3 DNA sequence: TGCAGTGCTAGTGAGAATGAGCAGTTCTTC. Amino acid sequence: CSASENEQFF.

This clone was counted between two and nine times. One junction end does not reproduce the germline sequence, and a read error may be involved. This chain joins TRBV5-1 and TRBJ2-5; 7 bases are shared with TRBD2. CDR1 and CDR2 (germline): SGHRS, YFSETQ. The CDR3 is 15 amino acids. The CDR3 reads CASTLGGVAQETQYF. DNA for the CDR3: TGCGCCAGCACCTTGGGAGGGGTCGCCCAAGAGACCCAGTACTTC.

The rearrangement links TRBV12-5 to TRBJ2-1; D uncertain. The CDR3 totals 12 residues. From germline, CDR1 is LGHNT and CDR2 FRNRAP. V gave up 3 bases and J gave up 5 bases, with 5 bases separating them. The CDR3 region has the DNA TGTGCTAGTGGTTTAGTCCACAATGAGCAGTTCTTC. Its protein is CASGLVHNEQFF.

The J gene is TRBJ2-7, the V gene TRBV19; TRBD1 matches at 9 bases. This CDR3 is 13 amino acids long. From germline, CDR1 is LNHDA and CDR2 SQIVND (reference sequence). V was clipped by 6 bases and J by 6 bases; unmatched bases: 6. In nucleotides, the CDR3 is TGTGCCAGTAGGGGGGGACAGGGTAGCGAGCAGTACTTC. It yields the protein CASRGGQGSEQYF.

Notes on this clone: Other DNA sequences in the same sample also yield this CDR3. The chain recombines TRBV6-1 with TRBJ2-5; D is uncertain. In germline, CDR1 is MNHNS, CDR2 SASEGT. The CDR3 totals 11 residues. Trimming cost V 1 base and J 5 bases, with 2 bases left between them. CDR3 bases: TGTGCCAGCAGTGAAGGGGAGACCCAGTACTTC. It codes for CASSEGETQYF.

The V gene is TRBV5-4, the J gene TRBJ1-2, with D possibly matching TRBD1 (5 bases). V lost 0 bases, J lost 8 bases, and 17 bases lay in between. Germline CDR1 reads SGHNT; CDR2 reads YYREEE (reference sequence). There are 15 residues in the CDR3. This CDR3 reads CASSLAGQGRGGYTF. CDR3 coding DNA: TGTGCCAGCAGCTTGGCCGGTCAAGGGCGGGGCGGCTACACCTTC.

The chain employs TRBV5-1 and TRBJ2-7; a weak D match, TRBD1 (5 bases). This CDR3 region has 13 residues. The germline V and J ends were trimmed by 4 bases and 4 bases, with 12 bases remaining between them. The germline V gene encodes CDR1 SGHRS and CDR2 YFSETQ. DNA of the CDR3: TGCGCCAGCAGCGGTAAGGGGCTTTACGAGCAGTACTTC. Translated, it gives CASSGKGLYEQYF.

The chain combines TRBV6-1 with TRBJ2-2, with a possible D match to TRBD1 (7 bases). The CDR3 runs 14 residues. Germline V gene sequence: CDR1 MNHNS, CDR2 SASEGT. Trimming removed 6 bases from V and 4 bases from J, with 12 bases in between. The CDR3 bases are TGTGCCAGCAGGCGGGACAGTGCCACCGGGGAGCTGTTTTTT. Translating gives CASRRDSATGELFF.

The CDR3 region has the DNA TGCGCCAGCAGTGATTCTCGGGGCATGGAGACCCAGTACTTC. It yields the protein CASSDSRGMETQYF. The chain links TRBV10-1 to TRBJ2-5; D could derive from TRBD1 or TRBD2 (5 bases each). The V and J ends lost 3 bases and 5 bases respectively, with 13 bases between them. The CDR3 extends over 14 amino acids. Germline loops: CDR1 WNHNN, CDR2 SYGVQD (reference sequence).

V usage is TRBV18 and J usage is TRBJ2-3, with 8 bases aligning to TRBD1. V gave up 3 bases and J gave up 5 bases; unmatched junction bases: 10. There are 16 residues in the CDR3. Germline-derived CDR1 and CDR2 are KGHSH and LQKENI. CDR3 region: CASSPKTGQGRDTQYF. The DNA for the CDR3 is TGTGCCAGCTCACCGAAAACCGGACAGGGACGAGATACGCAGTATTTT.

About this clone: This same CDR3 is encoded by further DNA sequences in the sample. This rearrangement joins TRBV15 to TRBJ2-6; D gene unclear. The CDR3 loop spans 13 amino acids. V lost 9 bases, J lost 0 bases, and 6 bases lay in between. Germline loops: CDR1 LNHNV, CDR2 YYDKDF (reference sequence). CDR3 nucleotide sequence: TGTGCCACTAGGGACTCTGGGGCCAACGTCCTGACTTTC. Protein: CATRDSGANVLTF.

The V call is TRBV7-1, the J call TRBJ2-7, with TRBD2 identical over 12 bases. TRBV7-1 has ORF status, its function being uncertain. V lost 8 bases, J lost 3 bases, and 5 bases stayed unmatched. This CDR3 is built from 14 residues. CDR3 sequence: CASGPTSGSYEQYF. The CDR3 bases are TGTGCCAGCGGCCCGACTAGCGGGAGCTACGAGCAGTACTTC.

V is TRBV2 and J is TRBJ2-1; D is undetermined. Germline CDR1 and CDR2: SNHLY and FYNNEI. V lost 5 bases and J 0 bases, leaving 11 bases between the germline ends. The CDR3 is 15 amino acids. The CDR3 region is CASSRAASSYNEQFF. CDR3 sequence (DNA): TGTGCCAGCAGTCGGGCCGCGAGCTCCTACAATGAGCAGTTCTTC. Using reference TRBV2 and TRBJ2-1 for the parts outside the CDR3, the full variable domain is EPEVTQTPSHQVTQMGQEVILRCVPISNHLYFYWYRQILGQKVEFLVSFYNNEISEKSEIFDDQFSVERPDGSNFTLKIRSTKLEDSAMYFCASSRAASSYNEQFFGPGTRLTVL.

This clone came up once. This sequence joins TRBV6-4 and TRBJ2-3; 12 positions match TRBD2. The CDR3 spans 16 residues. V shed 5 bases and J 3 bases; nucleotides not matched to a gene: 6. Germline V gene sequence: CDR1 MRHNA, CDR2 SNTAGT. Written as DNA, the CDR3 is TGTGCCAGCAGTTCTCTAGCGGGAGGGCAAACAGATACGCAGTATTTT. Protein sequence: CASSSLAGGQTDTQYF.

The genes are TRBV6-5 and TRBJ2-2, with D hard to call. This CDR3 is 13 amino acids long. Trimming shortened V by 4 bases and J by 6 bases, and 9 bases separated the two germline ends. Per the germline V gene, CDR1 is MNHEY and CDR2 is SVGAGI. The CDR3 DNA sequence: TGTGCCAGCAGTTCTTTTCATGCCGGGGAGCTGTTTTTT. Translating it yields CASSSFHAGELFF.

The chain has TRBV7-2 and TRBJ2-3; a possible D gene is TRBD2 (5 bases). V shed 1 base and J shed 4 bases, with 15 bases lying between them. There are 16 residues in the CDR3. Per germline, CDR1 SGHTA and CDR2 FQGNSA. The chain's CDR3 is CASSLGDYPPSDTQYF. CDR3 nucleotide sequence: TGTGCCAGCAGCTTAGGAGACTACCCACCATCAGATACGCAGTATTTT.

The rearrangement joins TRBV29-1 to TRBJ1-3; TRBD1 is a possible D gene (5 bases). V was clipped by 7 bases and J by 4 bases, with 17 bases between them. Germline V CDR1 and CDR2: SQVTM, ANQGSEA. The CDR3 consists of 14 residues. CDR3 DNA sequence: TGCAGCGCTATGGGACTGTTTGGAGGAAACACCATATATTTT. Translating it yields CSAMGLFGGNTIYF.

This clone has just one count. The V call is TRBV5-1, the J call TRBJ2-1; TRBD2 aligns across 11 bases. The germline gives CDR1 SGHRS, CDR2 YFSETQ. V gave up 0 bases and J gave up 2 bases; unmatched junction bases: 1. The CDR3 is made up of 16 amino acids. DNA of the CDR3: TGCGCCAGCAGCTTGGAGGGACTAGCGGCCTACAATGAGCAGTTCTTC. It encodes CASSLEGLAAYNEQFF.

This clone occurred a few times. The chain recombines TRBV2 with TRBJ2-1; 10 bases are a match to TRBD2. Looked up from germline, CDR1 is SNHLY and CDR2 is FYNNEI. With 8 bases clipped from V and 12 bases from J, the junction kept 16 bases outside the gene matches. This CDR3 has 15 amino acids. CDR3: CASSPSGTSEGGQFF. The DNA of the CDR3 is TGTGCCAGCTCGCCTAGTGGGACTAGCGAGGGTGGGCAGTTCTTC.